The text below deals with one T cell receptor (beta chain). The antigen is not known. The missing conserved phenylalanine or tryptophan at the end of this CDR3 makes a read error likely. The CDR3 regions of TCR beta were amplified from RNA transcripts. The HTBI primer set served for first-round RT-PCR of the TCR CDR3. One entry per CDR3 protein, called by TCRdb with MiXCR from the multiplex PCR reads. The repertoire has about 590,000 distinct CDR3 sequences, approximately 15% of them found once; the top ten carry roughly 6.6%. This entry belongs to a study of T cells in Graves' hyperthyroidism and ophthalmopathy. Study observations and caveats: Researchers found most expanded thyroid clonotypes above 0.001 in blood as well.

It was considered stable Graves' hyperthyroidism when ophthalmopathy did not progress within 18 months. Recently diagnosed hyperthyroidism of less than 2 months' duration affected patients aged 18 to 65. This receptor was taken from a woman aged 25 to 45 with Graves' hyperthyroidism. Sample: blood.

The CDR3 sequence: CASQRGAGAGKTQYL. CDR3 coding DNA: TGTGCCAGCCAGCGAGGAGCGGGAGCCGGGAAGACCCAGTACCTC. The chain is built from TRBV3-1 and TRBJ2-5; TRBD2 aligns across 8 bases. The ends lost 8 bases at V and 6 bases at J; junction bases unmatched: 14. The germline gives CDR1 LGHDT, CDR2 YNNKEL (reference sequence). This CDR3 is 15 amino acids long.